This T cell receptor (beta chain) comes out of a study of early T cells in non-severe SARS-CoV-2 infection. This clonotype was seen repeatedly, ten times or more. V lost 5 bases, J lost 4 bases, and 18 bases lay in between. This CDR3 contains 15 residues. The germline V gene encodes CDR1 SGHNT and CDR2 YYREEE (reference sequence). TCRdb redid the calling of the 5' RACE reads with MiXCR, one entry per CDR3 protein. The sample includes about 38,000 distinct CDR3 sequences, 4.6% of them seen just once. The chain carries TRBV5-4 and TRBJ2-5; tentative D call: TRBD1 (6 bases). This sequence was found in an adult who was a healthcare worker with PCR-confirmed SARS-CoV-2 infection or an uninfected control (not recorded which). What was sequenced was whole blood. The CDR3 is CASSVAGATRETQYF. CDR3 in DNA: TGTGCCAGCAGTGTAGCAGGGGCTACCAGAGAGACCCAGTACTTC.